This T cell receptor beta chain was observed in a study of blood T cell repertoires in COVID-19. Study-wide background: The United States, Italy and Spain provided the acute and convalescent COVID-19 samples. PBMCs, B-cell-depleted T cells, or T cells were the source of the cDNA or gDNA that made up the material.

Original processing notes: Nucleated cell counts were estimated from reference gene primer amplification. Data came from immunoSEQ multiplex PCR; TCRdb stores just in-frame clones and leaves some out. V and J calls and clone size follow that table, whereas D and trimming were derived from the DNA. The sample records 120,000 or so clones, about four fifths being singletons. This CDR3 region has 15 residues. V lost 1 base, J lost 5 bases, and 12 bases lay in between. Germline V gene data show CDR1 as LGHDT and CDR2 as YNNKEL (reference sequence). The chain carries TRBV3-1 (or the pseudogene TRBV3-2) and TRBJ1-3; perhaps TRBD1 as D (5 bases). The TCR originated in a human donor in a cohort sampled during active COVID-19. Sample: peripheral blood. CDR3 sequence: CASSQVGGSRNTIYF. In nucleotides, the CDR3 is TGTGCCAGCAGCCAAGTGGGGGGGTCCCGAAACACCATATATTTT.